This record looks at one T cell receptor beta chain sequence and its context. Germline-derived CDR1 and CDR2 are LNHNV and YYDKDF (reference sequence). V lost 3 bases, J lost 7 bases, and 12 bases stayed unmatched. This CDR3 region has 15 residues. Repertoires were generated with immunoSEQ multiplex PCR, while TCRdb's copy carries only in-frame clones and drops some. The profile shows some 1,100,000 clones, approximately 80% of them singletons. The sample comes from a study of shared clonotypes between healthy human individuals. Background on the study: Donors had three CD4 naive, three CD4 memory, two CD8 naive and one CD8 memory plate apiece.

V is TRBV15 and J is TRBJ2-7; TRBD2 agrees at 7 bases. The origin of this receptor is a man between 18 and 29 years old in good health. Some clones in this sample may be carry-over from other donors' samples. Sequencing was performed on memory CD4+ T cells from PBMCs. The subset is: CD45RA-negative fraction. CDR3 loop: CATSSGWEGLREQYF. In DNA form, the CDR3 reads TGTGCCACCAGCAGTGGCTGGGAGGGGCTCAGGGAGCAGTACTTC.